The 11 T cell receptor beta chains below all came from one sample that was sequenced in a study of cytomegalovirus exposure and HLA in healthy donors. PCR amplification relied on 60 Vbeta primers (plus 13 Jbeta primers). Libraries were prepared by immunoSEQ multiplex PCR; TCRdb keeps only in-frame clonotypes and omits some of them. Of roughly 140,000 clones in the sample, 72% were seen once. Sequencing was performed on PBMCs. These receptors were collected from a man in his forties or fifties in good health and CMV-seronegative.

This clone was counted between two and nine times. This chain connects TRBV30 to TRBJ2-4, with a weak D call TRBD1 (5 bases). Germline CDR1 is GTSNPN and CDR2 is SVGIG (reference sequence). This CDR3 has 11 residues. V was cut by 0 bases and J by 15 bases, with 12 bases left in between. The CDR3 coding sequence is TGTGCCTGGAGTGTACTGGGGCGAGGGTACTTC. The encoded protein is CAWSVLGRGYF.

The chain is built from TRBV7-2 and TRBJ2-1; 8 bases are shared with TRBD2. Germline V gene data show CDR1 as SGHTA and CDR2 as FQGNSA. V lost 1 base to trimming and J lost 4 bases; unmatched junction nucleotides: 3. The CDR3 sequence is 15 residues long. The CDR3 protein is CASSLEIAGYNEQFF. The CDR3 bases are TGTGCCAGCAGCTTAGAAATAGCGGGGTACAATGAGCAGTTCTTC.

The chain uses TRBV5-4 and TRBJ1-2; 9 bases agree with TRBD1. Germline CDR1 SGHNT, CDR2 YYREEE (reference sequence). This CDR3 is 15 amino acids long. The ends lost 3 bases at V and 5 bases at J; junction bases unmatched: 8. In DNA form, the CDR3 reads TGTGCCAGCAGCTCGGGGACAGGGTCTGGATATGGCTACACCTTC. This sequence encodes CASSSGTGSGYGYTF.

V and J are TRBV6-6 and TRBJ1-4, with 8 bases that match TRBD1. With 5 bases clipped from V and 4 bases from J, the junction kept 3 bases outside the gene matches. Germline assignment: CDR1 MNHNY and CDR2 SVGAGI (reference sequence). This CDR3 has 14 residues. CDR3 coding DNA: TGTGCCAGCAGTCGGGGACAGGATAATGAAAAACTGTTTTTT. Translation gives CASSRGQDNEKLFF.

The chain employs TRBV7-2 and TRBJ2-5; a possible D gene is TRBD1 (5 bases). The CDR3 loop spans 15 amino acids. The V gene lost 5 bases and the J gene lost 1 base, with 14 bases spanning the gap. Germline V gene data show CDR1 as SGHTA and CDR2 as FQGNSA. CDR3 nucleotide sequence: TGTGCCAGCAGCCCTCAGACAGCCTCCCAAGAGACCCAGTACTTC. Amino acid sequence: CASSPQTASQETQYF.

The chain combines TRBV10-2 with TRBJ2-2; D possibly corresponds to TRBD1 (6 bases). The ends were cut back, 11 bases at V and 3 bases at J, with 16 bases in the middle. The length of the CDR3 is 14 residues. Germline V gives CDR1 WSHSY, CDR2 SAAADI. CDR3 region: CARAPPGDTGELFF. The DNA of the CDR3 is TGCGCCCGAGCCCCCCCAGGGGACACCGGGGAGCTGTTTTTT.

The chain recombines TRBV6-5 with TRBJ1-2, with TRBD1 matching 10 bases. The CDR3 sequence is 13 residues long. CDR1 is MNHEY, CDR2 SVGAGI, per germline. Germline trimming cut 6 bases from V and 6 bases from J; bases unmatched to any gene: 4. CDR3 sequence: CASSGQGVHGYTF. In DNA form, the CDR3 reads TGTGCCAGCAGCGGACAGGGGGTACATGGCTACACCTTC.

V and J are TRBV30 and TRBJ2-1, with 10 bases that match TRBD2. V shed 2 bases, J shed 2 bases, and the junction held 3 bases outside the gene matches. This CDR3 is built from 15 residues. The germline V gene encodes CDR1 GTSNPN and CDR2 SVGIG (reference sequence). The CDR3 loop is CAWSRTSGPYNEQFF. The CDR3 nucleotides read TGTGCCTGGAGTAGGACTAGCGGCCCCTACAATGAGCAGTTCTTC.

This clone has more than one count but fewer than ten. V usage is TRBV2 and J usage is TRBJ2-1; 10 bases align to TRBD2. V shed 7 bases, J shed 0 bases, and the junction held 6 bases outside the gene matches. The V gene's germline CDR1 is SNHLY and CDR2 FYNNEI. The CDR3 length is 16 residues. The CDR3 nucleotides are TGTGCCAGCAATGGCCTAGCGGGGGTCTCCTACAATGAGCAGTTCTTC. It yields the protein CASNGLAGVSYNEQFF.

This rearrangement joins TRBV15 to TRBJ2-7; D unclear. Germline V gene sequence: CDR1 LNHNV, CDR2 YYDKDF (reference sequence). The CDR3 is made up of 15 amino acids. V was cut by 2 bases and J by 1 base, with 12 bases left in between. CDR3 sequence reads: CATSRSRYWSYEQYF. The CDR3, as DNA: TGTGCCACCAGCAGATCCAGGTATTGGTCCTACGAGCAGTACTTC.

V gene TRBV5-1 combines with J gene TRBJ2-7; 9 bases match TRBD1. The CDR3 sequence is 15 residues long. Trimming removed 2 bases from V and 1 base from J; junction bases left unmatched: 4. Germline lookup yields CDR1 SGHRS and CDR2 YFSETQ. The CDR3 DNA follows: TGCGCCAGCAGCTTAATGACAGGGGGATCCTACGAGCAGTACTTC. It encodes CASSLMTGGSYEQYF.